The source of this TCR beta chain is a study of shared clonotypes between healthy human individuals. Study findings and constraints: Generation of non-shared clonotypes was less probable than generation of clonotypes shared by all four donors.

Everyone who donated was a Caucasian adult who lived in Nashville, Tennessee. CD45RA-negative memory and CD45RA+ naive subsets were split from the CD4+ cells. From germline, CDR1 is SGDLS and CDR2 YYNGEE. Trimming stripped 4 bases from V and 0 bases from J, with 13 bases between. CDR3 length equals 15 residues. Turning to this clone: The antigen remains undetermined.

The protocol was immunoSEQ multiplex PCR, while the TCRdb copy is restricted to in-frame clones and leaves out a portion. The table lists fewer than 3 million clones, 85% to 95% of them singletons, with about 0.41% in the top ten. The V call is TRBV9, the J call TRBJ2-5; D remains ambiguous. The receptor's source is a man aged 18 to 30 in good health. Some clones in this sample may be carry-over from other donors' samples. Source material: naive CD4+ T cells from PBMCs. Specified subset: CD45RA+ positively selected. The CDR3 DNA sequence: TGTGCCAGCAGCCCCCGCCGTGGTTACCAAGAGACCCAGTACTTC. It specifies CASSPRRGYQETQYF.